This section outlines one TCR beta chain sequence together with its context. Its antigen is still unknown. Since all of the isolated RNA was reverse transcribed, expressed TCRB transcripts were what got sequenced. Repertoires were generated with immunoSEQ multiplex PCR, while TCRdb's copy carries only in-frame clones and drops some. The sample consists of 430,000 or so clones, about an eighth of them appearing once. This sample is part of a study of beta chain features in type 1 diabetes. Turning to the study itself: Across every sample, roughly 100 million sorted cells were examined in total.

The study, taken as a whole, reports: For type 1 diabetes patients, VDJ junctions showed fewer insertions and more deletions.

V lost 8 bases to trimming and J lost 2 bases, with 13 bases between them. The CDR3 consists of 13 residues. Germline values: CDR1 SNHLY, CDR2 FYNNEI. The chain carries TRBV2 and TRBJ2-7; no reliable D call. The source material was naive CD4+ T cells from blood. The clonotype comes from a woman aged 18-29 years in good health. The CDR3 loop is CASVLDGTYEQYF. For the CDR3, the DNA is TGTGCCAGCGTTCTAGACGGAACCTACGAGCAGTACTTC.